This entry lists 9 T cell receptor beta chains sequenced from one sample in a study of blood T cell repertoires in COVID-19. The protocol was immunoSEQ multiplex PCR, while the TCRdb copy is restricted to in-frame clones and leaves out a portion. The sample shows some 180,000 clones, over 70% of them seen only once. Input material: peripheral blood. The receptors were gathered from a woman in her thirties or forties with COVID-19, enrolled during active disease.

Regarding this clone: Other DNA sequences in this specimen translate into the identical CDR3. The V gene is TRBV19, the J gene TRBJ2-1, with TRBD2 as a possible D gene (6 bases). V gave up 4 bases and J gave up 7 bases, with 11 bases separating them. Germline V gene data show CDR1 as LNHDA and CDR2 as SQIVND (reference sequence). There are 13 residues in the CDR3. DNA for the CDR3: TGTGCCAGTAGTACCGATAGCGGTAATGAGCAGTTCTTC. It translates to CASSTDSGNEQFF.

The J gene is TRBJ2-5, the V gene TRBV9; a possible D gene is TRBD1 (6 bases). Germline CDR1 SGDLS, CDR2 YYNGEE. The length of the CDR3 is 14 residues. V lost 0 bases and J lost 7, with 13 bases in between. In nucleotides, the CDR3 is TGTGCCAGCAGCGTAGCAGGGGACCTGAGGACCCAGTACTTC. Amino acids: CASSVAGDLRTQYF.

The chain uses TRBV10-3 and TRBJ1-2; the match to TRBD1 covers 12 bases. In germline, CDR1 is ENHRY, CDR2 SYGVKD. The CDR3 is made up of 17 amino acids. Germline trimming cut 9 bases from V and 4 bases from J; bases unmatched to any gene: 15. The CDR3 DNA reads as TGTGCCATAAGGGGACAGGGGGCCACCAGAGGAATCTATGGCTACACCTTC. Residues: CAIRGQGATRGIYGYTF.

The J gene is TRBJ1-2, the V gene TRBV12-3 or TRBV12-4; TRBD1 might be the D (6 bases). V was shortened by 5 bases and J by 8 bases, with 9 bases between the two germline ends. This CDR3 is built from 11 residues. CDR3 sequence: CASSQGNGYTF. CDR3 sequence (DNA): TGTGCCAGCAGTCAGGGGAACGGCTACACCTTC.

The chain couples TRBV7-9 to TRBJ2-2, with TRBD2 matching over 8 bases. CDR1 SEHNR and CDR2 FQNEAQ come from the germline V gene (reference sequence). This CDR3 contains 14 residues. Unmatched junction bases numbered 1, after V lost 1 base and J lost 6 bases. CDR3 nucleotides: TGTGCCAGCAGCTTAGAGGGACTAGCCGGGGAGCTGTTTTTT. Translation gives CASSLEGLAGELFF. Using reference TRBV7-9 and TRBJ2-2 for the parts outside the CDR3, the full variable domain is DTGVSQNPRHKITKRGQNVTFRCDPISEHNRLYWYRQTLGQGPEFLTYFQNEAQLEKSRLLSDRFSAERPKGSFSTLEIQRTEQGDSAMYLCASSLEGLAGELFFGEGSRLTVL.

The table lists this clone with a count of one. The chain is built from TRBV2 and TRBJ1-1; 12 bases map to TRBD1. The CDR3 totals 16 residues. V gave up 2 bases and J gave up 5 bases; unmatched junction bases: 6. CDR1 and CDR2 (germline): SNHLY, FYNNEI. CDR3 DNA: TGTGCCAGCAGTGAACCGGGACAGGGGGCGCGGACTGAAGCTTTCTTT. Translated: CASSEPGQGARTEAFF.

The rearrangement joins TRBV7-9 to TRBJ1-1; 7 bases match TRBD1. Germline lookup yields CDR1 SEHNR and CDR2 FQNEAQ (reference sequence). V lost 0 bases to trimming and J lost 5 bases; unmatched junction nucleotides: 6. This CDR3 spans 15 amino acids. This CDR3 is CASSLARGGRTEAFF. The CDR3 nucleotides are TGTGCCAGCAGCTTAGCCCGAGGGGGCCGGACTGAAGCTTTCTTT.

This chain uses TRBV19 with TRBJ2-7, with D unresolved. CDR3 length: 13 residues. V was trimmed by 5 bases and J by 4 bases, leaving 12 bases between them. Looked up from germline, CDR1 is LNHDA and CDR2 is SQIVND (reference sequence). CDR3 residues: CASSLIQNYEQYF. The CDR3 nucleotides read TGTGCCAGTAGTCTTATTCAGAATTACGAGCAGTACTTC.

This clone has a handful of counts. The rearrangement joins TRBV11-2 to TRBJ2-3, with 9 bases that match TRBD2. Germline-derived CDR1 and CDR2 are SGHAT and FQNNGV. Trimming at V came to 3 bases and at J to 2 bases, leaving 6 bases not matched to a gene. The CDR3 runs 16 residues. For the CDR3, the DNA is TGTGCCAGCAGCTTTGCGGGAGGGGTTCTCACAGATACGCAGTATTTT. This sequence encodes CASSFAGGVLTDTQYF.